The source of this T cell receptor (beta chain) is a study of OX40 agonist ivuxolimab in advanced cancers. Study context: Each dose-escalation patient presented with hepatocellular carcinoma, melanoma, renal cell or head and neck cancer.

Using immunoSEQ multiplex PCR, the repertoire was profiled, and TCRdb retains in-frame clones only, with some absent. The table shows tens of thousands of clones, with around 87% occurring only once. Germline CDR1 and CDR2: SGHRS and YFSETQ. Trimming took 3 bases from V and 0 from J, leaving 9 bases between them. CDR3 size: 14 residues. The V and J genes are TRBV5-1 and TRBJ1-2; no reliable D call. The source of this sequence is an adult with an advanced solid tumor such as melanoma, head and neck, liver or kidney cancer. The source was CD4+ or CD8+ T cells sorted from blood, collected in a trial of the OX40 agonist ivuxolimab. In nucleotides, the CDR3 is TGCGCCAGCAGCTCTACAGCGTCTAACTATGGCTACACCTTC. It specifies CASSSTASNYGYTF.